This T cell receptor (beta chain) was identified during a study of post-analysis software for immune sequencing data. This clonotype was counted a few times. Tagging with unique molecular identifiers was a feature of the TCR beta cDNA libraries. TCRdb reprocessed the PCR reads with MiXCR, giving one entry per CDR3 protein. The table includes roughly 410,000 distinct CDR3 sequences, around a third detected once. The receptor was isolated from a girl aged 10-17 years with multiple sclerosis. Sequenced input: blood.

The CDR3 spells CASSLGQGSQHF. DNA of the CDR3: TGTGCCAGCAGTTTGGGACAGGGTAGCCAGCATTTT. The chain links TRBV6-2 or TRBV6-3 to TRBJ1-5, with 9 bases matching TRBD1. Germline V gene lookup returns CDR1 MNHEY and CDR2 SVGEGT. The CDR3 totals 12 residues. Trimming took 4 bases from V and 12 from J; bases not matched to a gene: 4.